In this sample, the clone carrying this TCR beta chain turned up a few times. The data originate from a study of blood T cell repertoires in COVID-19. Sequencing was performed with immunoSEQ multiplex PCR; in TCRdb, only in-frame clones are kept and a portion is missing. The data contain under 300,000 clones, 75% to 85% of them singletons. Germline V lookup: CDR1 SGHKS, CDR2 YYEKEE (reference sequence). The CDR3 totals 15 residues. V shed 2 bases and J shed 4 bases, with 15 bases lying between them. The chain combines TRBV5-5 with TRBJ1-1, with D possibly being TRBD1 (6 bases). This sequence was found in a woman in her sixties or seventies with active or convalescent COVID-19. Sequences were obtained from peripheral blood. DNA for the CDR3: TGTGCCAGCAGCTTTATACAGGGACGTGGCACTGAAGCTTTCTTT. Protein sequence: CASSFIQGRGTEAFF.